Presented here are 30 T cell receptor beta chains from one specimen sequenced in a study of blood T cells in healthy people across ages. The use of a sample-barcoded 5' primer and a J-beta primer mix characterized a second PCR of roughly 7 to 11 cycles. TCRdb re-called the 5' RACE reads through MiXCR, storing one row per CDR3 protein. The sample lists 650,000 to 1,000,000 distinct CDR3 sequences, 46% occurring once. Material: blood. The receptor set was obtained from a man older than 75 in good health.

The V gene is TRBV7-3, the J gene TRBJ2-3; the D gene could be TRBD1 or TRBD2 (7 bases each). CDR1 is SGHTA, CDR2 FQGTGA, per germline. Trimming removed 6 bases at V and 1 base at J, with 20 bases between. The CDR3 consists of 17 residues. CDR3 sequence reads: CASSPQGGGLRTDTQYF. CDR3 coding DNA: TGTGCCAGCAGTCCCCAGGGGGGAGGGCTACGCACAGATACGCAGTATTTT.

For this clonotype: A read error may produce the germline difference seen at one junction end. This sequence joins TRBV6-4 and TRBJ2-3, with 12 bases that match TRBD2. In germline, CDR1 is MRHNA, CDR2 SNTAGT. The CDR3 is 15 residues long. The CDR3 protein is CASSETSGGTDTLYF. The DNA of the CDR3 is TGTGCCAGCAGTGAGACTAGCGGGGGCACAGATACGCTGTATTTT.

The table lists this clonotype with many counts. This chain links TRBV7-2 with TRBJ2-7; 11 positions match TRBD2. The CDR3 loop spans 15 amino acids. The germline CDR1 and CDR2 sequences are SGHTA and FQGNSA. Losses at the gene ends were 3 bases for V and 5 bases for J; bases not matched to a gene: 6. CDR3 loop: CASSFPTSGSDEQYF. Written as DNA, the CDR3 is TGTGCCAGCAGCTTCCCAACTAGCGGGAGCGACGAGCAGTACTTC.

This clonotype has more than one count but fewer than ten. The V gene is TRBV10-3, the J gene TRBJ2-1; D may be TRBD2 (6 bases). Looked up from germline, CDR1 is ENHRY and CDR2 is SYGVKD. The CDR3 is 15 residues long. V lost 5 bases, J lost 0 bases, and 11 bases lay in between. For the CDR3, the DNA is TGTGCCATCAGTCCTACTAGCCTCTCCTACAATGAGCAGTTCTTC. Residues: CAISPTSLSYNEQFF.

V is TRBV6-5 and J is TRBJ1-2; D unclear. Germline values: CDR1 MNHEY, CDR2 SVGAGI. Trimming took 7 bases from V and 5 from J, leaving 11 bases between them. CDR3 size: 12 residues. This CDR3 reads CASTTLGYGYTF. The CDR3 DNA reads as TGTGCCAGCACTACGCTGGGGTATGGCTACACCTTC.

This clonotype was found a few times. CDR3 nucleotide sequence: TGTGCCAGCAGCGCGACAGGGATAGTTTATACGCAGTATTTT. This sequence encodes CASSATGIVYTQYF. V usage is TRBV9 and J usage is TRBJ2-3; TRBD1 agrees at 7 bases. J was trimmed by 7 bases and V by 3 bases; bases with no gene match: 8. Germline V gene lookup returns CDR1 SGDLS and CDR2 YYNGEE. This CDR3 has 14 residues.

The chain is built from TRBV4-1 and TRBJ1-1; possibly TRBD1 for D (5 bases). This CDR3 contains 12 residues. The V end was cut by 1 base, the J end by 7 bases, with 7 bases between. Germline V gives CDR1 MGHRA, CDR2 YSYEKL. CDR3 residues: CASSQGGGEAFF. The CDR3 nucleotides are TGCGCCAGCAGCCAAGGTGGGGGTGAAGCTTTCTTT.

CDR3 sequence reads: CSARDTLWAGVYNEQFF. The CDR3 DNA reads TGCAGTGCTAGAGATACCCTTTGGGCGGGAGTGTACAATGAGCAGTTCTTC. This chain joins TRBV20-1 and TRBJ2-1; 7 positions match TRBD2. V shed 0 bases and J 4 bases; nucleotides not matched to a gene: 12. The CDR3 extends over 17 amino acids. Germline V CDR1 and CDR2: DFQATT, SNEGSKA (reference sequence).

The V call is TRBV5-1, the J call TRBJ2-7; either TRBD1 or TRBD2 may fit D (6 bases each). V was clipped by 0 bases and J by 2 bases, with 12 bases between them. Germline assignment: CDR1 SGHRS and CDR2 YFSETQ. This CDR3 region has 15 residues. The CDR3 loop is CASSLVPGAPYEQYF. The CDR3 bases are TGCGCCAGCAGCTTGGTACCGGGGGCCCCCTACGAGCAGTACTTC. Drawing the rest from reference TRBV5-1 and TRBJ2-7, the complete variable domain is KAGVTQTPRYLIKTRGQQVTLSCSPISGHRSVSWYQQTPGQGLQFLFEYFSETQRNKGNFPGRFSGRQFSNSRSEMNVSTLELGDSALYLCASSLVPGAPYEQYFGPGTRLTVT.

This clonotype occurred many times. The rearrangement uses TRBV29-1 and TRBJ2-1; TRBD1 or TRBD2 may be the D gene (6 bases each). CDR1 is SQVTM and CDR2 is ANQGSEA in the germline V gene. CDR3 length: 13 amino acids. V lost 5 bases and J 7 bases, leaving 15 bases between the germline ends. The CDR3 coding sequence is TGCAGCGTTTTTGCGAGGGGGGTGAATGAGCAGTTCTTC. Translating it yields CSVFARGVNEQFF.

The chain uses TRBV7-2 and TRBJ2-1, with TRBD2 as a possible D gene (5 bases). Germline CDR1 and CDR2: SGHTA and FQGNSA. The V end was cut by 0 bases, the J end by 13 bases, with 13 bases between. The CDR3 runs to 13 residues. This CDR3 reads CASSLAWGETQFF. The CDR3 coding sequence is TGTGCCAGCAGCTTAGCTTGGGGAGAGACCCAGTTCTTC.

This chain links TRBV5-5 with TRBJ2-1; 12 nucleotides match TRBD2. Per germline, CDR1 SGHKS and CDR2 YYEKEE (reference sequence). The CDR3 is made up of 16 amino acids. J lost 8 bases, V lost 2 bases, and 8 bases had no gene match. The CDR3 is CASSLRLAGAVDEQFF. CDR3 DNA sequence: TGTGCCAGCAGCTTACGACTAGCGGGAGCCGTGGATGAGCAGTTCTTC.

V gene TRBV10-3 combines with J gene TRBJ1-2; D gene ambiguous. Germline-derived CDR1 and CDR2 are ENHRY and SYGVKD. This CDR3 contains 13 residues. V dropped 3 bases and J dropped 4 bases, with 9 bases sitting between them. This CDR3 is CAISDPIGYGYTF. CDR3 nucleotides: TGTGCCATCAGTGACCCTATAGGCTATGGCTACACCTTC.

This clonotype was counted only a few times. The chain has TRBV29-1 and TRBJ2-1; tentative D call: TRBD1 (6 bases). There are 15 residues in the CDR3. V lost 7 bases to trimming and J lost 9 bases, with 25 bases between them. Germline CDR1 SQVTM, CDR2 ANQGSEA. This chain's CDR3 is CSARTALIGSGEQFF. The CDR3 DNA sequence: TGCAGCGCCAGGACAGCCCTTATTGGCTCGGGTGAGCAGTTCTTC.

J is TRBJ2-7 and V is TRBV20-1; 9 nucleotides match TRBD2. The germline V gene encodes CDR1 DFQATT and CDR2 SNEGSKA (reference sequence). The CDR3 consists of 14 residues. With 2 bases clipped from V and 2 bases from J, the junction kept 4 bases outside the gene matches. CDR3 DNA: TGCAGTGCTAGAACGAGCGGGGGGCCCTACGAGCAGTACTTC. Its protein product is CSARTSGGPYEQYF.

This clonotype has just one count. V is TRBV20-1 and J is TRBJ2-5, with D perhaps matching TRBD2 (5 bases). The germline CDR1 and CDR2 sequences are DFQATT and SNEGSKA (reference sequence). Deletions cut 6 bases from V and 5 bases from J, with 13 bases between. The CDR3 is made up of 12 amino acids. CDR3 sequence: CSALPGYETQYF. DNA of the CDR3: TGCAGTGCGCTCCCGGGGTACGAGACCCAGTACTTC.

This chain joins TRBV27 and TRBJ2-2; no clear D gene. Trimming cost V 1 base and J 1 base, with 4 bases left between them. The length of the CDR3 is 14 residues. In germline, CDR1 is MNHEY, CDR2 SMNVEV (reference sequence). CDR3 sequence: CASSLFRNTGELFF. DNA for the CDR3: TGTGCCAGCAGTTTATTCAGGAACACCGGGGAGCTGTTTTTT.

The CDR3 is CASSGGQGRYNEQFF. For the CDR3, the DNA is TGTGCCAGCAGTGGAGGACAGGGGCGTTACAATGAGCAGTTCTTC. The chain carries TRBV2 and TRBJ2-1, with 9 positions matching TRBD1. CDR1 and CDR2 from the germline V gene are SNHLY and FYNNEI. The CDR3 contains 15 residues. V shed 4 bases and J 4 bases; nucleotides not matched to a gene: 5.

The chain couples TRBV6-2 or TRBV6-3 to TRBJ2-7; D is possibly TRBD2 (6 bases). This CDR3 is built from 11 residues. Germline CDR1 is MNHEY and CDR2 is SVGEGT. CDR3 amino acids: CATIAAYEQYF. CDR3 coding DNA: TGTGCTACGATAGCGGCCTACGAGCAGTACTTC.

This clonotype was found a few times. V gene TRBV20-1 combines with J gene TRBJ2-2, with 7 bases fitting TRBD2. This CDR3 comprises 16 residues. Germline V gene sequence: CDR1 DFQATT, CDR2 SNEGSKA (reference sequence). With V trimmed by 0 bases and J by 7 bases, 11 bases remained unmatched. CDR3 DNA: TGCAGTGCTAGAGAGCCAGGACTAGTCAGGCACGGGGAGCTGTTTTTT. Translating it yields CSAREPGLVRHGELFF.

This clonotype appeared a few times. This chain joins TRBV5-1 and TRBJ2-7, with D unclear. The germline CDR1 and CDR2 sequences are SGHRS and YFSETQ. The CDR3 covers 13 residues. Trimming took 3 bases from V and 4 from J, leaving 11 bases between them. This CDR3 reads CASSSASRYEQYF. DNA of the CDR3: TGCGCCAGCAGCTCAGCCTCTAGATACGAGCAGTACTTC.

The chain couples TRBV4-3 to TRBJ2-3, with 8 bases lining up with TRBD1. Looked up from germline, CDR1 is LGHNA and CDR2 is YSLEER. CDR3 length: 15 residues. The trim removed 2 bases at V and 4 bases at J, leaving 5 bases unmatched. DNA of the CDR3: TGCGCCAGCAGCCAACAGGGGGCGCAGGCAGATACGCAGTATTTT. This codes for CASSQQGAQADTQYF.

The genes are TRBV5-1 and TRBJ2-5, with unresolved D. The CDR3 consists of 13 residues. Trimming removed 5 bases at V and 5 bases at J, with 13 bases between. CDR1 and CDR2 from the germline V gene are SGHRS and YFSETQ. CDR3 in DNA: TGCGCCAGCAGACTTCCCCCCTTGGAGACCCAGTACTTC. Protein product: CASRLPPLETQYF.

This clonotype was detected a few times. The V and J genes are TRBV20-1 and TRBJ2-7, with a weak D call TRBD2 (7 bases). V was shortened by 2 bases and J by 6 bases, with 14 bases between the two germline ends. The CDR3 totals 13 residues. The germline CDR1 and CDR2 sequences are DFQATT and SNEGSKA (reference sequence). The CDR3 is CSARWEGDGEQYF. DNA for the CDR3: TGCAGTGCTAGATGGGAGGGGGATGGCGAGCAGTACTTC.

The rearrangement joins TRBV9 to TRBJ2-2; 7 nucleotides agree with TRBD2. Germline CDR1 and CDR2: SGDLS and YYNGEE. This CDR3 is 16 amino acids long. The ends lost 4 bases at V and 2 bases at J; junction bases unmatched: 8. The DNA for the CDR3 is TGTGCCAGCAGCCCAACGGGGGGTTCCAACACCGGGGAGCTGTTTTTT. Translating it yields CASSPTGGSNTGELFF. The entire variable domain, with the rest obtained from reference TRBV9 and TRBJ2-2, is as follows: DSGVTQTPKHLITATGQRVTLRCSPRSGDLSVYWYQQSLDQGLQFLIQYYNGEERAKGNILERFSAQQFPDLHSELNLSSLELGDSALYFCASSPTGGSNTGELFFGEGSRLTVL.

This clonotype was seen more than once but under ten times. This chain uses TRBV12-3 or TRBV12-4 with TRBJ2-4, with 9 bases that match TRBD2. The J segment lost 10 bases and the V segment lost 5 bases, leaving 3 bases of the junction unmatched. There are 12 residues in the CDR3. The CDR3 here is CASSHSGGIQYF. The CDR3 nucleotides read TGTGCCAGCAGTCATAGCGGGGGAATTCAGTACTTC.

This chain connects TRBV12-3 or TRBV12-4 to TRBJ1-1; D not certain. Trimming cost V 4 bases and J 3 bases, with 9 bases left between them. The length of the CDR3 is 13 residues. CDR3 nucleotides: TGTGCCAGCAGTTACATTGAGGACACTGAAGCTTTCTTT. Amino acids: CASSYIEDTEAFF.

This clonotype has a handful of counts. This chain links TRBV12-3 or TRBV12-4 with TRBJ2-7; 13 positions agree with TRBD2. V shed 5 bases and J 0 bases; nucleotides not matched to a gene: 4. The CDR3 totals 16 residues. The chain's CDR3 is CASSLRTSGSSYEQYF. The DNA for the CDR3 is TGTGCCAGCAGTCTCCGGACTAGCGGGAGCTCCTACGAGCAGTACTTC.

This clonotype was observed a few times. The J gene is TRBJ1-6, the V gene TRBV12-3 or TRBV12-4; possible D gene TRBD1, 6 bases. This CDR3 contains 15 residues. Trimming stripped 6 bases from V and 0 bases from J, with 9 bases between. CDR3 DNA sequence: TGTGCCAGCAGGGACAGTCGCTCCTATAATTCACCCCTCCACTTT. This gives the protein CASRDSRSYNSPLHF.

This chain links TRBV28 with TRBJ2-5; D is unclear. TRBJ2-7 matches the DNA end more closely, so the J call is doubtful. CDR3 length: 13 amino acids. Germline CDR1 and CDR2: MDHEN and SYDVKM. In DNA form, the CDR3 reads TGTGCCAGCAGTTTCTCGATTTCCAACGAGCAGTACTTC. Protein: CASSFSISNEQYF.